One and the same sample provided the 26 T cell receptor beta chains below, sequenced in a study of Ad26.COV2.S vaccination and SARS-CoV-2 variants. Treatment noted: about 20 received Ad26.COV2.S at low or high dose, single or two shots; roughly five received placebo; per-sample allocation not given. Day 63 following the first vaccine or placebo injection was when the samples were taken. Clones were read by immunoSEQ multiplex PCR, and TCRdb kept only the in-frame ones, dropping some. This sample yields fewer than 900,000 clones, of which around 90% are seen a single time; over 1.3% belongs to the top ten. The source was peripheral blood, collected in a trial of Ad26.COV2.S vaccine versus placebo. Receptor source: a person aged 18-60 years who received the Ad26.COV2.S COVID-19 vaccine or a placebo.

On this clone: Other DNA sequences of this sample code for an identical CDR3. The chain is built from TRBV11-2 and TRBJ2-2, with TRBD2 as a possible D gene (5 bases). The CDR3 length is 15 residues. V was clipped by 3 bases and J by 0 bases, with 8 bases between them. Per the germline V gene, CDR1 is SGHAT and CDR2 is FQNNGV. CDR3 sequence reads: CASSFSGTNTGELFF. Written as DNA, the CDR3 is TGTGCCAGCAGCTTTTCCGGGACGAACACCGGGGAGCTGTTTTTT. Full variable domain (remainder filled in from reference TRBV11-2 and TRBJ2-2): EAGVAQSPRYKIIEKRQSVAFWCNPISGHATLYWYQQILGQGPKLLIQFQNNGVVDDSQLPKDRFSAERLKGVDSTLKIQPAKLEDSAVYLCASSFSGTNTGELFFGEGSRLTVL.

This chain links TRBV6-6 with TRBJ1-2; a possible D gene is TRBD1 (6 bases). Germline assignment: CDR1 MNHNY and CDR2 SVGAGI (reference sequence). This CDR3 is 12 amino acids long. Deletions cut 2 bases from V and 8 bases from J, with 9 bases between. CDR3 protein: CASSYRDNGYTF. The CDR3 DNA reads as TGTGCCAGCAGTTACCGGGACAACGGCTACACCTTC.

This sequence joins TRBV5-1 and TRBJ2-7, with a possible D match to TRBD2 (5 bases). This CDR3 has 13 amino acids. From germline, CDR1 is SGHRS and CDR2 YFSETQ. V was trimmed by 4 bases and J by 2 bases, leaving 10 bases between them. This CDR3 is CASSPLLAYEQYF. CDR3 bases: TGCGCCAGCAGCCCGTTACTAGCCTACGAGCAGTACTTC.

The rearrangement joins TRBV7-2 to TRBJ2-2; 11 positions match TRBD2. Trimming cost V 5 bases and J 1 base; bases outside gene matches: 9. In germline, CDR1 is SGHTA, CDR2 FQGNSA. The CDR3 runs to 18 residues. This CDR3 reads CASSPTRGTSGNTGELFF. In nucleotides, the CDR3 is TGTGCCAGCAGCCCAACGCGCGGGACTAGCGGGAACACCGGGGAGCTGTTTTTT. Full variable domain (remainder filled in from reference TRBV7-2 and TRBJ2-2): GAGVSQSPSNKVTEKGKDVELRCDPISGHTALYWYRQSLGQGLEFLIYFQGNSAPDKSGLPSDRFSAERTGGSVSTLTIQRTQQEDSAVYLCASSPTRGTSGNTGELFFGEGSRLTVL.

The chain has TRBV7-9 and TRBJ1-2, with D tentatively TRBD1 (5 bases). The CDR3 is made up of 14 amino acids. V lost 4 bases and J 5 bases, leaving 14 bases between the germline ends. Germline CDR1 SEHNR, CDR2 FQNEAQ (reference sequence). CDR3 nucleotide sequence: TGTGCCAGCAGCTATGCAGGGACTCTTTATGGCTACACCTTC. As protein: CASSYAGTLYGYTF.

This clone was found once. The sample holds other DNA sequences that translate to the same CDR3. This chain connects TRBV5-6 to TRBJ2-3; D gene unclear. Germline V gene lookup returns CDR1 SGHDT and CDR2 YYEEEE. The CDR3 contains 14 residues. The ends were cut back, 0 bases at V and 0 bases at J, with 5 bases in the middle. The CDR3 loop is CASSLGVSTDTQYF. The DNA of the CDR3 is TGTGCCAGCAGCTTGGGGGTCAGCACAGATACGCAGTATTTT.

The chain combines TRBV7-3 with TRBJ2-5, with unresolved D. Deletions cut 0 bases from V and 4 bases from J, with 6 bases between. Germline CDR1 reads SGHTA; CDR2 reads FQGTGA. CDR3 size: 13 residues. The CDR3 spells CASSLTVGETQYF. The DNA for the CDR3 is TGTGCCAGCAGCTTAACGGTAGGAGAGACCCAGTACTTC.

The chain carries TRBV9 and TRBJ2-5, with a weak D call TRBD2 (5 bases). Germline V gene data show CDR1 as SGDLS and CDR2 as YYNGEE. V was cut by 0 bases and J by 4 bases, with 13 bases left in between. The CDR3 contains 15 residues. CDR3 coding DNA: TGTGCCAGCAGCGTAGCTACGAACGGGGTAGAGACCCAGTACTTC. It specifies CASSVATNGVETQYF. Looking up the rest from reference TRBV9 and TRBJ2-5 gives the full variable domain: DSGVTQTPKHLITATGQRVTLRCSPRSGDLSVYWYQQSLDQGLQFLIQYYNGEERAKGNILERFSAQQFPDLHSELNLSSLELGDSALYFCASSVATNGVETQYFGPGTRLLVL.

This sequence joins TRBV11-2 and TRBJ2-2; D gene uncertain. Germline CDR1 is SGHAT and CDR2 is FQNNGV. There are 15 residues in the CDR3. With 4 bases removed from V and 0 bases from J, the gap between germline ends came to 9 bases. The CDR3 loop reads CASSSDNANTGELFF. CDR3 nucleotide sequence: TGTGCCAGCAGCTCAGACAACGCGAACACCGGGGAGCTGTTTTTT.

The genes are TRBV18 and TRBJ1-6, with D maybe TRBD1 (6 bases). The V end lost 6 bases, the J end lost 5 bases, and 11 bases lay between the germline ends. The CDR3 has 14 amino acids. The V gene's germline CDR1 is KGHSH and CDR2 LQKENI. CDR3 loop: CASSGQQHNSPLHF. Here the CDR3 DNA reads TGTGCCAGCTCCGGACAGCAGCATAATTCACCCCTCCACTTT. Complete variable domain (other parts from reference TRBV18 and TRBJ1-6): NAGVMQNPRHLVRRRGQEARLRCSPMKGHSHVYWYRQLPEEGLKFMVYLQKENIIDESGMPKERFSAEFPKEGPSILRIQQVVRGDSAAYFCASSGQQHNSPLHFGNGTRLTVT.

This clone is a singleton in its sample. V and J are TRBV4-2 and TRBJ2-7; D remains ambiguous. V lost 0 bases and J 2 bases, leaving 8 bases between the germline ends. CDR1 is LGHNA, CDR2 YNFKEQ, per germline. The length of the CDR3 is 14 residues. DNA for the CDR3: TGTGCCAGCAGCCAAGATGGGTGGACCTACGAGCAGTACTTC. This encodes CASSQDGWTYEQYF.

The genes are TRBV18 and TRBJ2-7, with 7 bases lining up with TRBD2. J lost 5 bases, V lost 1 base, and 5 bases had no gene match. The CDR3 extends over 14 amino acids. Germline assignment: CDR1 KGHSH and CDR2 LQKENI. CDR3 in amino acids: CASSPLAGVDEQYF. CDR3 nucleotides: TGTGCCAGCTCACCACTTGCGGGAGTGGACGAGCAGTACTTC.

This clone showed up many times. The chain recombines TRBV24-1 with TRBJ1-5, with D unresolved. The V gene lost 4 bases and the J gene lost 6 bases, with 12 bases spanning the gap. Germline CDR1 and CDR2: KGHDR and SFDVKD. The CDR3 runs to 14 residues. This chain's CDR3 is CATSEEGSSQPQHF. The CDR3 DNA is TGTGCCACCAGTGAGGAGGGTTCGAGTCAGCCCCAGCATTTT.

The chain couples TRBV10-2 to TRBJ2-3; D tentatively reads TRBD1 or TRBD2 (7 bases each). The CDR3 length is 18 residues. V shed 2 bases and J shed 2 bases, with 20 bases lying between them. CDR1 WSHSY and CDR2 SAAADI come from the germline V gene. The CDR3 is CASSEDHSGGDYTDTQYF. The DNA for the CDR3 is TGCGCCAGCAGTGAGGACCATTCAGGGGGGGACTACACAGATACGCAGTATTTT.

The chain links TRBV2 to TRBJ1-1; D is unclear. This CDR3 spans 13 amino acids. Germline lookup yields CDR1 SNHLY and CDR2 FYNNEI. Trimming cost V 4 bases and J 1 base, with 7 bases left between them. The CDR3 sequence is CASSGEENTEAFF. The CDR3 DNA follows: TGTGCCAGCAGTGGGGAGGAGAACACTGAAGCTTTCTTT.

The chain is built from TRBV10-3 and TRBJ2-7; 11 bases are a match to TRBD1. J was trimmed by 6 bases and V by 6 bases; bases with no gene match: 10. Germline V gene sequence: CDR1 ENHRY, CDR2 SYGVKD. The CDR3 sequence is 15 residues long. Written as DNA, the CDR3 is TGTGCCATCAGCCCCGCAGGGACAGGGGGATCCGAGCAGTACTTC. The encoded protein is CAISPAGTGGSEQYF.

This chain uses TRBV30 with TRBJ2-6, with D perhaps TRBD1 (6 bases). The germline V and J ends were trimmed by 5 bases and 1 base, with 12 bases remaining between them. The CDR3 extends over 15 amino acids. The germline CDR1 and CDR2 sequences are GTSNPN and SVGIG (reference sequence). The CDR3 bases are TGTGCCTGGGCAAAGGACAGTTCTGGGGCCAACGTCCTGACTTTC. It codes for CAWAKDSSGANVLTF.

The chain joins TRBV24-1 to TRBJ1-5, with TRBD1 as a possible D gene (6 bases). The germline V gene has CDR1 KGHDR and CDR2 SFDVKD. Trimming stripped 4 bases from V and 3 bases from J, with 9 bases between. The CDR3 runs to 14 residues. CDR3 DNA: TGTGCCACCAGTGAAGGACAGACCAATCAGCCCCAGCATTTT. It codes for CATSEGQTNQPQHF.

The J gene is TRBJ1-2, the V gene TRBV28; D call uncertain. In germline, CDR1 is MDHEN, CDR2 SYDVKM. The V gene lost 3 bases and the J gene lost 7 bases, with 18 bases spanning the gap. This CDR3 contains 15 residues. CDR3 bases: TGTGCCAGCAGTTTTAGTCTCGAGGGCGGCCTTGGCTACACCTTC. Protein product: CASSFSLEGGLGYTF.

The chain couples TRBV28 to TRBJ1-5, with a weak D call TRBD1 (6 bases). Germline CDR1 MDHEN, CDR2 SYDVKM. V was trimmed by 2 bases and J by 2 bases, leaving 10 bases between them. The CDR3 runs 15 residues. The CDR3 DNA sequence: TGTGCCAGCAGTTTAAACAGGGTGGGCAATCAGCCCCAGCATTTT. Protein: CASSLNRVGNQPQHF. Combining the CDR3 with reference TRBV28 and TRBJ1-5 gives the whole variable domain DVKVTQSSRYLVKRTGEKVFLECVQDMDHENMFWYRQDPGLGLRLIYFSYDVKMKEKGDIPEGYSVSREKKERFSLILESASTNQTSMYLCASSLNRVGNQPQHFGDGTRLSIL.

The chain recombines TRBV29-1 with TRBJ1-1; weak D call: TRBD1 (5 bases). In germline, CDR1 is SQVTM, CDR2 ANQGSEA. The CDR3 covers 15 residues. Trimming pared 0 bases from V and 4 bases from J, leaving 15 bases between. The CDR3 coding sequence is TGCAGCGTTGAAGATCTAGGCCAGGGTCGCACTGAAGCTTTCTTT. Translated: CSVEDLGQGRTEAFF.

A note on this clone: Other DNA sequences in the sample encode the same CDR3. This chain uses TRBV5-4 with TRBJ2-6, with D tentatively TRBD2 (5 bases). The germline gives CDR1 SGHNT, CDR2 YYREEE (reference sequence). V gave up 0 bases and J gave up 4 bases, with 8 bases separating them. There are 15 residues in the CDR3. The CDR3 sequence: CASSLGGNGANVLTF. CDR3 nucleotides: TGTGCCAGCAGCTTGGGAGGGAACGGGGCCAACGTCCTGACTTTC.

This sequence joins TRBV5-1 and TRBJ2-7; D is uncertain. This CDR3 contains 14 residues. Trimming took off 6 bases at V and 1 base at J, with 14 bases between the two ends. The germline V gene has CDR1 SGHRS and CDR2 YFSETQ. Written as DNA, the CDR3 is TGCGCCAGCACCTTAATCGGGCCTTCCTACGAGCAGTACTTC. This codes for CASTLIGPSYEQYF.

V gene TRBV11-2 combines with J gene TRBJ1-5; D not resolved. The CDR3 is made up of 16 amino acids. Germline values: CDR1 SGHAT, CDR2 FQNNGV. Trimming shortened V by 1 base and J by 8 bases, and 18 bases separated the two germline ends. The CDR3 is CASSLAAGRAVEPQHF. In DNA, the CDR3 is TGTGCCAGCAGCTTAGCCGCCGGCAGAGCGGTAGAGCCCCAGCATTTT.

The chain employs TRBV30 and TRBJ2-2; maybe TRBD2 (6 bases). CDR1 and CDR2 (germline): GTSNPN, SVGIG (reference sequence). The CDR3 totals 16 residues. Deletions cut 4 bases from V and 1 base from J, with 16 bases between. CDR3 in amino acids: CAWKVPGVLNTGELFF. CDR3 DNA: TGTGCCTGGAAGGTCCCGGGAGTTCTGAACACCGGGGAGCTGTTTTTT.

This clone was recorded once. V and J are TRBV7-8 and TRBJ2-5; 8 bases are shared with TRBD2. CDR1 is SGHVS, CDR2 FQNEAQ, per germline. Trimming took 8 bases from V and 2 from J; bases not matched to a gene: 7. The CDR3 loop spans 14 amino acids. The CDR3 loop reads CASGRLAQQETQYF. The CDR3 DNA follows: TGTGCCAGCGGAAGACTAGCGCAACAAGAGACCCAGTACTTC.